This TCR beta chain was recorded in a study of cytomegalovirus exposure and HLA in healthy donors. This clone was observed a few times. What it binds is unknown. Findings of the study overall: Later, TCR association rates were found to vary by HLA locus, highest for DRB1 and lowest for HLA-C. TCR beta chains numbering more than 150 were designated cytomegalovirus-associated.

Use of 60 Vbeta and 13 Jbeta primers characterized the PCR. Clones were sequenced by immunoSEQ multiplex PCR, and TCRdb holds only the in-frame ones, with some missing. The sample contains around 80,000 clones, roughly a tenth of which appear only once. This CDR3 contains 16 residues. V was trimmed by 3 bases and J by 0 bases, leaving 12 bases between them. The germline V gene encodes CDR1 LNHDA and CDR2 SQIVND (reference sequence). The receptor's source is a man aged 60 to 69 in good health and CMV-seropositive. Sequences were obtained from PBMCs. The chain couples TRBV19 to TRBJ1-5; D gene uncertain. CDR3 sequence reads: CASSISVYNSNQPQHF. For the CDR3, the DNA is TGTGCCAGTAGTATTAGCGTCTACAATAGCAATCAGCCCCAGCATTTT. Complete variable domain (other parts from reference TRBV19 and TRBJ1-5): DGGITQSPKYLFRKEGQNVTLSCEQNLNHDAMYWYRQDPGQGLRLIYYSQIVNDFQKGDIAEGYSVSREKKESFPLTVTSAQKNPTAFYLCASSISVYNSNQPQHFGDGTRLSIL.